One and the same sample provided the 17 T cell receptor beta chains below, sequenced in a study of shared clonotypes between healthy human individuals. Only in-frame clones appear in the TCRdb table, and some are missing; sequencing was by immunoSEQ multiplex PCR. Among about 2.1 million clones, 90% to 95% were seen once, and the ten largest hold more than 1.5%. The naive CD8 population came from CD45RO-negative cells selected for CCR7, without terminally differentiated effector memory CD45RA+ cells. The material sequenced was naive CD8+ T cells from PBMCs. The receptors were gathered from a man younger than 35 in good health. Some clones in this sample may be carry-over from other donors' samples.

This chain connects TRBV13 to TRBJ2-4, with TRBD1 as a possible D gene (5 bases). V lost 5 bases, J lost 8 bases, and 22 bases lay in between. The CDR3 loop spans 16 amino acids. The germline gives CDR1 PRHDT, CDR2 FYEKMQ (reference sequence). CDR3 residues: CASSPLRVGAGDIQYF. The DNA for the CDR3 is TGTGCCAGCAGCCCCCTCAGGGTCGGTGCTGGGGACATTCAGTACTTC.

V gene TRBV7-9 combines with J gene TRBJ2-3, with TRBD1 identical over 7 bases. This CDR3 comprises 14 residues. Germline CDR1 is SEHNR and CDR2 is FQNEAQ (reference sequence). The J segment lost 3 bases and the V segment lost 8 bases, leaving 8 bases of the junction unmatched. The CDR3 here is CASHRQGWTDTQYF. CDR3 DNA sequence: TGTGCCAGCCACCGACAGGGATGGACAGATACGCAGTATTTT.

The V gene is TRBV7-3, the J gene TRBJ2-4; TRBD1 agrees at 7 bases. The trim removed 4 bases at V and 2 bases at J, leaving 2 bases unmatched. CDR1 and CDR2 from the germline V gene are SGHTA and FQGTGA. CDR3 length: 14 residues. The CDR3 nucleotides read TGTGCCAGCAGCTCACAGGGGACCAAAAACATTCAGTACTTC. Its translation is CASSSQGTKNIQYF.

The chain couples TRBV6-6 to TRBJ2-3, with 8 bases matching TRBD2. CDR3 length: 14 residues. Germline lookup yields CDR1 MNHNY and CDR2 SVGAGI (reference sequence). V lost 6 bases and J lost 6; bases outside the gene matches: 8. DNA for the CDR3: TGTGCCAGCAGACGACTAGCGAATGCGGATACGCAGTATTTT. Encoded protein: CASRRLANADTQYF.

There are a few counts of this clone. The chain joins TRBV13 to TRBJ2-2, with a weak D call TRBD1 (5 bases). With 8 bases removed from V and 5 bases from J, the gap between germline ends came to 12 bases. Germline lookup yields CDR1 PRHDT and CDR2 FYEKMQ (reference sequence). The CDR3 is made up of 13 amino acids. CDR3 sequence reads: CASHLAGTGELFF. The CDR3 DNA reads TGTGCCAGCCACTTGGCAGGGACCGGGGAGCTGTTTTTT.

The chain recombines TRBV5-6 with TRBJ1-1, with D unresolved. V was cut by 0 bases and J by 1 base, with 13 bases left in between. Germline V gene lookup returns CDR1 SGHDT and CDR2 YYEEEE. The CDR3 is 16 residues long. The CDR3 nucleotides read TGTGCCAGCAGCTTGGCTGGTTCCTGGCAGAACACTGAAGCTTTCTTT. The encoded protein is CASSLAGSWQNTEAFF.

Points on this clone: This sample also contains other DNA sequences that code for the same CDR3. The CDR3 DNA is TGTGCCAGCAGTTTAGACGCGGGAAGCTACGAGCAGTACTTC. This encodes CASSLDAGSYEQYF. The chain uses TRBV28 and TRBJ2-7; possible D gene TRBD2, 6 bases. This CDR3 has 14 residues. CDR1 is MDHEN and CDR2 is SYDVKM in the germline V gene. V gave up 2 bases and J gave up 3 bases, with 11 bases separating them. The whole variable domain, filled in from reference TRBV28 and TRBJ2-7, reads DVKVTQSSRYLVKRTGEKVFLECVQDMDHENMFWYRQDPGLGLRLIYFSYDVKMKEKGDIPEGYSVSREKKERFSLILESASTNQTSMYLCASSLDAGSYEQYFGPGTRLTVT.

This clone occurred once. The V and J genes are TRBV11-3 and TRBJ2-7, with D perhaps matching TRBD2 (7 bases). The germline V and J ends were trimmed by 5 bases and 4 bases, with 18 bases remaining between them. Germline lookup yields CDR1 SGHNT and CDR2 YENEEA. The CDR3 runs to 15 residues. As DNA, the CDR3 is TGTGCCAGCAGCCCTCGGGGGGCGCGGTCGTACGAGCAGTACTTC. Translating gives CASSPRGARSYEQYF.

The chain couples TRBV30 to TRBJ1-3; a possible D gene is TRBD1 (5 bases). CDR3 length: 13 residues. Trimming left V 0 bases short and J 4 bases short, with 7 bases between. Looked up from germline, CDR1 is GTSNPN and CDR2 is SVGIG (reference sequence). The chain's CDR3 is CAWSVKGGNTIYF. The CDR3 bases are TGTGCCTGGAGTGTAAAGGGGGGAAACACCATATATTTT. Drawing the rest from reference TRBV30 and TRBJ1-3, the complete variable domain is SQTIHQWPATLVQPVGSPLSLECTVEGTSNPNLYWYRQAAGRGLQLLFYSVGIGQISSEVPQNLSASRPQDRQFILSSKKLLLSDSGFYLCAWSVKGGNTIYFGEGSWLTVV.

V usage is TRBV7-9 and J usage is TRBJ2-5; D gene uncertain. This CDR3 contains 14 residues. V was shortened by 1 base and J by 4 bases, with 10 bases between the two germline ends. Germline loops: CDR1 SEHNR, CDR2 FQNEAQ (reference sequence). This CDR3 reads CASSLVNVRETQYF. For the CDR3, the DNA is TGTGCCAGCAGCTTAGTCAACGTCAGAGAGACCCAGTACTTC.

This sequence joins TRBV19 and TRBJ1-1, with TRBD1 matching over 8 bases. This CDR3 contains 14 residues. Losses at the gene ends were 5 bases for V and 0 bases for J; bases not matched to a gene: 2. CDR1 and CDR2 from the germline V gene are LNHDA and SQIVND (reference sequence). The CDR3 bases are TGTGCCAGTAGTGCGGGACAGGTGAACACTGAAGCTTTCTTT. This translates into CASSAGQVNTEAFF.

The CDR3 reads CASSQVANRGSGNTIYF. CDR3 nucleotide sequence: TGCGCCAGCAGCCAAGTGGCTAATCGGGGCTCTGGAAACACCATATATTTT. The chain carries TRBV4-3 and TRBJ1-3; D gene ambiguous. This CDR3 comprises 17 residues. Germline CDR1 LGHNA, CDR2 YSLEER. V gave up 1 base and J gave up 0 bases, with 13 bases separating them.

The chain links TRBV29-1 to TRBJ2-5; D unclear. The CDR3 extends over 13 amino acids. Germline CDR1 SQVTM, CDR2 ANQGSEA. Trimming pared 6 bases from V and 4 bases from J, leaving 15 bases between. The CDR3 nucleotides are TGCAGCGTCCCTGGTGACCTGGGAGAGACCCAGTACTTC. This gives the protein CSVPGDLGETQYF. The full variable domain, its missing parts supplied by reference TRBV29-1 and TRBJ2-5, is SAVISQKPSRDICQRGTSLTIQCQVDSQVTMMFWYRQQPGQSLTLIATANQGSEATYESGFVIDKFPISRPNLTFSTLTVSNMSPEDSSIYLCSVPGDLGETQYFGPGTRLLVL.

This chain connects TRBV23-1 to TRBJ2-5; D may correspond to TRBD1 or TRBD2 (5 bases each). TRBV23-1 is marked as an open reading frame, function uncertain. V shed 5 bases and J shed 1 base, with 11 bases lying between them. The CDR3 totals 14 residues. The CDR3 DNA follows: TGCGCCAGCAGTACGGACGGGGCCCAAGAGACCCAGTACTTC. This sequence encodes CASSTDGAQETQYF.

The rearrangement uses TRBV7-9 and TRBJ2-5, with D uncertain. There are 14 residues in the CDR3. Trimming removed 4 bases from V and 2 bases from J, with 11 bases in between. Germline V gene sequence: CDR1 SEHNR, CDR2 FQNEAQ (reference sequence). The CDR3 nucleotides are TGTGCCAGCAGCTCCGTCAGCGAGCAAGAGACCCAGTACTTC. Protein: CASSSVSEQETQYF.

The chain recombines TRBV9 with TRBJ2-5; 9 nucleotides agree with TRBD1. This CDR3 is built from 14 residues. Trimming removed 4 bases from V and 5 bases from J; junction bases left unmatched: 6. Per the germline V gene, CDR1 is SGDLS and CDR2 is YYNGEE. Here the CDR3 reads CASSPHRGRETQYF. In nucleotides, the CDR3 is TGTGCCAGCAGCCCCCACAGGGGGCGGGAGACCCAGTACTTC.

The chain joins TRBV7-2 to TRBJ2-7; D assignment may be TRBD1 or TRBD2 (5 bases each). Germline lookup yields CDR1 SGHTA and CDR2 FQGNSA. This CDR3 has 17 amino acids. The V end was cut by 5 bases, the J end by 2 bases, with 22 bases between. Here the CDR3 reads CASSLPSRDPSTYEQYF. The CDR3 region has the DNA TGTGCCAGCAGCCTACCCAGCCGGGACCCCAGCACCTACGAGCAGTACTTC.